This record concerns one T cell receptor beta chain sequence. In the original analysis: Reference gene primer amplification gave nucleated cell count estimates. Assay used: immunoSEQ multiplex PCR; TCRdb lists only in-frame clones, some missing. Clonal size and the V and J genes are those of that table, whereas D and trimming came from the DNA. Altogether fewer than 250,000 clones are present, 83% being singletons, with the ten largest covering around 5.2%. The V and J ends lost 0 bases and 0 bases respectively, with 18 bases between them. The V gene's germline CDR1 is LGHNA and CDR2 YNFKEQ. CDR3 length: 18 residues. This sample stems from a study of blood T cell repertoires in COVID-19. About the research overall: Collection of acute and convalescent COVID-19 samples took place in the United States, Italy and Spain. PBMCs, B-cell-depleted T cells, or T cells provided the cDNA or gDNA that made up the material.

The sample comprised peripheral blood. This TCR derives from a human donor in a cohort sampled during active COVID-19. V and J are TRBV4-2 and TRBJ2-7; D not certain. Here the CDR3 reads CASSQDPRLAESSYEQYF. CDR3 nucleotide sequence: TGTGCCAGCAGCCAAGACCCGCGGTTGGCAGAGAGCTCCTACGAGCAGTACTTC.